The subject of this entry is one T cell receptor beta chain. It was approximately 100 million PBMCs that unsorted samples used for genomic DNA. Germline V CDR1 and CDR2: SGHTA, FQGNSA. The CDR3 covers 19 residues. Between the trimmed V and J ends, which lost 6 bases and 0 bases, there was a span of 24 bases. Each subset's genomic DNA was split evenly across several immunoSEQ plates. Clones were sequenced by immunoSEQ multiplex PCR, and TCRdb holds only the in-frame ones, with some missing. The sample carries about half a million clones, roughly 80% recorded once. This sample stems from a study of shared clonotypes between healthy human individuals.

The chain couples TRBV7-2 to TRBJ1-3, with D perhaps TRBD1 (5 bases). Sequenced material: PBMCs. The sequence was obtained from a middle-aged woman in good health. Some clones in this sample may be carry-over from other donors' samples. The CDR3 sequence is CASSLPESGDFGSGNTIYF. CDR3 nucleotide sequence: TGTGCCAGCAGTCTCCCCGAATCGGGGGATTTCGGCTCTGGAAACACCATATATTTT.